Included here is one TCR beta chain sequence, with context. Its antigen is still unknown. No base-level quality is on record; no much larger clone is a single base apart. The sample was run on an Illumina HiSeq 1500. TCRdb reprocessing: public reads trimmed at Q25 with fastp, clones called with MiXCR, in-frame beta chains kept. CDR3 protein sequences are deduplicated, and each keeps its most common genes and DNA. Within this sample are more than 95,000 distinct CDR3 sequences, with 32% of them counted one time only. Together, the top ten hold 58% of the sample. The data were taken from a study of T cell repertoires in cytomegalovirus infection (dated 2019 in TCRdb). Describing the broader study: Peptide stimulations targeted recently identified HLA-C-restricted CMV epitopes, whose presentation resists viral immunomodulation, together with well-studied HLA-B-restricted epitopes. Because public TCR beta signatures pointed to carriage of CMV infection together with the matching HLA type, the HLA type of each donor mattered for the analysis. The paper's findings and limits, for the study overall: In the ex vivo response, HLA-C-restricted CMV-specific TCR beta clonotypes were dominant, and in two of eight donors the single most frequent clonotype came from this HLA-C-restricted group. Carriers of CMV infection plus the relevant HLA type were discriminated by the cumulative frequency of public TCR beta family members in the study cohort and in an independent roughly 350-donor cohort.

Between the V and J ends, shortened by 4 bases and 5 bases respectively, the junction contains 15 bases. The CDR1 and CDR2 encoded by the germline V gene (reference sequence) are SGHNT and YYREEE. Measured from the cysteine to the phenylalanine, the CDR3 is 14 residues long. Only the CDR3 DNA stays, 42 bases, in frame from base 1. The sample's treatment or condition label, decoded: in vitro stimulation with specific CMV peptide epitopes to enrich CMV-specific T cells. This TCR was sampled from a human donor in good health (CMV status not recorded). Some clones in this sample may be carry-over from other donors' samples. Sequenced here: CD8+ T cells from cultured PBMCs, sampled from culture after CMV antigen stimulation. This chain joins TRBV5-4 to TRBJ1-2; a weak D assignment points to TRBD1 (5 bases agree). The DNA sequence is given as TGTGCCAGCAGCCCCGGGACTGGGGAATATGGCTACACCTTC. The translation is CASSPGTGEYGYTF.